A single sample is the source of the 16 T cell receptor beta chains below, sequenced in a study of blood T cell repertoires in COVID-19. Sequencing used immunoSEQ multiplex PCR; TCRdb keeps in-frame clones, though not all of them. The top ten clones hold approximately 0.55% of a sample with a few hundred thousand clones, roughly 88% of them seen once. The sequenced material came from PBMCs or T cells enriched from blood (not recorded which). These receptors originate from a man between 18 and 35 years old who had recovered from COVID-19.

The J gene is TRBJ1-1, the V gene TRBV4-1, with D uncertain. Trimming left V 4 bases short and J 1 base short, with 10 bases between. This CDR3 is built from 14 residues. Germline V lookup: CDR1 MGHRA, CDR2 YSYEKL. CDR3 region: CASSPFRGNTEAFF. The DNA for the CDR3 is TGCGCCAGCAGCCCCTTCCGGGGGAACACTGAAGCTTTCTTT.

The V call is TRBV5-1, the J call TRBJ1-1, with TRBD1 matching 7 bases. CDR1 is SGHRS, CDR2 YFSETQ, per germline. This CDR3 contains 15 residues. The V and J ends lost 4 bases and 2 bases, in that order; junction bases with no gene match: 8. The CDR3, as DNA: TGCGCCAGCAGCCCCCAGGGGGTAGAAAACACTGAAGCTTTCTTT. It specifies CASSPQGVENTEAFF.

This CDR3 reads CASSESGSQPQHF. The CDR3 DNA reads as TGTGCCAGCAGCGAATCGGGGAGTCAGCCCCAGCATTTT. The rearrangement joins TRBV5-4 to TRBJ1-5; D not resolved. Trimming removed 4 bases from V and 6 bases from J, with 11 bases in between. Germline V lookup: CDR1 SGHNT, CDR2 YYREEE (reference sequence). This CDR3 spans 13 amino acids.

The chain links TRBV28 to TRBJ1-2; no firm D call. This CDR3 spans 14 amino acids. V was trimmed by 5 bases and J by 5 bases, leaving 15 bases between them. Germline-derived CDR1 and CDR2 are MDHEN and SYDVKM. The CDR3 region has the DNA TGTGCCAGCAGTCCCTACGTAAACAGTTATGGCTACACCTTC. This gives the protein CASSPYVNSYGYTF.

This clone showed up just a few times. The chain recombines TRBV5-1 with TRBJ2-1, with 7 bases matching TRBD1. Germline V gives CDR1 SGHRS, CDR2 YFSETQ. The CDR3 spans 15 residues. V shed 8 bases and J 0 bases; nucleotides not matched to a gene: 8. This CDR3 reads CASSQGVLSYNEQFF. The CDR3 DNA reads as TGCGCCAGTAGCCAGGGGGTTCTCTCCTACAATGAGCAGTTCTTC.

The chain uses TRBV7-6 and TRBJ2-5; the D gene is possibly TRBD1 (6 bases). Between the trimmed V and J ends, which lost 5 bases and 0 bases, there was a span of 16 bases. The CDR3 runs to 16 residues. Looked up from germline, CDR1 is SGHVS and CDR2 is FNYEAQ. Here the CDR3 DNA reads TGTGCCAGCAGCCTACTGGGGGCAGTACACCAAGAGACCCAGTACTTC. Translation: CASSLLGAVHQETQYF.

The chain combines TRBV11-2 with TRBJ2-2; maybe TRBD2 (6 bases). Trimming removed 4 bases at V and 5 bases at J, with 17 bases between. The CDR3 contains 16 residues. In germline, CDR1 is SGHAT, CDR2 FQNNGV. The CDR3 here is CASSWRGSEGTGELFF. Written as DNA, the CDR3 is TGTGCCAGCAGCTGGAGGGGCAGCGAAGGAACCGGGGAGCTGTTTTTT.

The chain is built from TRBV29-1 and TRBJ2-7; possibly TRBD1 for D (6 bases). Germline V gene data show CDR1 as SQVTM and CDR2 as ANQGSEA. The CDR3 consists of 13 residues. Deletions cut 7 bases from V and 4 bases from J, with 17 bases between. CDR3 coding DNA: TGCAGCGGAACACAGGGTTCCGAGTACGAGCAGTACTTC. Amino acids: CSGTQGSEYEQYF.

This clone was observed a single time. The V gene is TRBV19, the J gene TRBJ1-2; no reliable D call. The V end lost 5 bases, the J end lost 10 bases, and 8 bases lay between the germline ends. The CDR3 covers 10 residues. Germline V gene data show CDR1 as LNHDA and CDR2 as SQIVND (reference sequence). The CDR3 protein is CASSGLLYTF. In nucleotides, the CDR3 is TGTGCCAGTAGTGGACTCCTCTACACCTTC.

In DNA form, the CDR3 reads TGTGCCAGCAGCTTAGATTCCTTGGACGGGAGAGCTTTCTTT. This translates into CASSLDSLDGRAFF. This chain connects TRBV11-2 to TRBJ1-1; D gene ambiguous. Germline values: CDR1 SGHAT, CDR2 FQNNGV. The CDR3 contains 14 residues. Trimming removed 0 bases from V and 10 bases from J, with 15 bases in between. Drawing the rest from reference TRBV11-2 and TRBJ1-1, the complete variable domain is EAGVAQSPRYKIIEKRQSVAFWCNPISGHATLYWYQQILGQGPKLLIQFQNNGVVDDSQLPKDRFSAERLKGVDSTLKIQPAKLEDSAVYLCASSLDSLDGRAFFGQGTRLTVV.

A word on this clone: The sample has other DNA sequences that encode this CDR3 too. CDR3 DNA sequence: TGTGCCAGCAGCCCGGGACAAGGCTATGGCTACACCTTC. Its protein product is CASSPGQGYGYTF. V gene TRBV9 combines with J gene TRBJ1-2, with D perhaps matching TRBD1 (6 bases). Germline CDR1 and CDR2: SGDLS and YYNGEE. V was cut by 4 bases and J by 4 bases, with 11 bases left in between. The CDR3 consists of 13 residues. The full variable domain, with the rest looked up from reference TRBV9 and TRBJ1-2, is DSGVTQTPKHLITATGQRVTLRCSPRSGDLSVYWYQQSLDQGLQFLIQYYNGEERAKGNILERFSAQQFPDLHSELNLSSLELGDSALYFCASSPGQGYGYTFGSGTRLTVV.

The rearrangement uses TRBV11-2 and TRBJ2-1; unclear D gene. Trimming left V 6 bases short and J 3 bases short, with 9 bases between. The V gene's germline CDR1 is SGHAT and CDR2 FQNNGV. The CDR3 has 13 residues. CDR3 loop: CASSSGYYNEQFF. The CDR3 DNA is TGTGCCAGCAGTTCCGGGTACTACAATGAGCAGTTCTTC. The variable domain in full, with the rest retrieved from reference TRBV11-2 and TRBJ2-1, is EAGVAQSPRYKIIEKRQSVAFWCNPISGHATLYWYQQILGQGPKLLIQFQNNGVVDDSQLPKDRFSAERLKGVDSTLKIQPAKLEDSAVYLCASSSGYYNEQFFGPGTRLTVL.

J is TRBJ2-1 and V is TRBV7-9, with TRBD2 matching over 7 bases. The CDR3 is 18 amino acids. Germline CDR1 and CDR2: SEHNR and FQNEAQ (reference sequence). With V trimmed by 1 base and J by 3 bases, 12 bases remained unmatched. The CDR3 reads CASSLGRTRERVYNEQFF. The CDR3, as DNA: TGTGCCAGCAGCTTAGGGCGTACGCGGGAGCGGGTCTACAATGAGCAGTTCTTC.

This chain joins TRBV28 and TRBJ2-7; tentatively, D is TRBD2 (6 bases). The CDR3 contains 15 residues. CDR1 MDHEN and CDR2 SYDVKM come from the germline V gene. Trimming removed 8 bases from V and 0 bases from J, with 17 bases in between. DNA of the CDR3: TGTGCCAGCCGAGGACTGGCGGGAAACTCCTACGAGCAGTACTTC. Translating gives CASRGLAGNSYEQYF.

The gene calls are TRBV4-2 and TRBJ2-7, with 7 bases lining up with TRBD1. The CDR3 spans 15 residues. CDR1 is LGHNA and CDR2 is YNFKEQ in the germline V gene. J gave up 5 bases and V 0 bases, and 7 bases lay outside the gene matches. CDR3 DNA: TGTGCCAGCAGCCAAGATACGACAGGGTCAAACGAGCAGTACTTC. Its protein product is CASSQDTTGSNEQYF.

V usage is TRBV4-1 and J usage is TRBJ1-2; D might be TRBD1 (6 bases). Looked up from germline, CDR1 is MGHRA and CDR2 is YSYEKL. The CDR3 is made up of 11 amino acids. V lost 7 bases, J lost 6 bases, and 9 bases lay in between. CDR3 in amino acids: CASNNRDGYTF. The CDR3 DNA reads TGCGCCAGCAATAACAGGGATGGCTACACCTTC.